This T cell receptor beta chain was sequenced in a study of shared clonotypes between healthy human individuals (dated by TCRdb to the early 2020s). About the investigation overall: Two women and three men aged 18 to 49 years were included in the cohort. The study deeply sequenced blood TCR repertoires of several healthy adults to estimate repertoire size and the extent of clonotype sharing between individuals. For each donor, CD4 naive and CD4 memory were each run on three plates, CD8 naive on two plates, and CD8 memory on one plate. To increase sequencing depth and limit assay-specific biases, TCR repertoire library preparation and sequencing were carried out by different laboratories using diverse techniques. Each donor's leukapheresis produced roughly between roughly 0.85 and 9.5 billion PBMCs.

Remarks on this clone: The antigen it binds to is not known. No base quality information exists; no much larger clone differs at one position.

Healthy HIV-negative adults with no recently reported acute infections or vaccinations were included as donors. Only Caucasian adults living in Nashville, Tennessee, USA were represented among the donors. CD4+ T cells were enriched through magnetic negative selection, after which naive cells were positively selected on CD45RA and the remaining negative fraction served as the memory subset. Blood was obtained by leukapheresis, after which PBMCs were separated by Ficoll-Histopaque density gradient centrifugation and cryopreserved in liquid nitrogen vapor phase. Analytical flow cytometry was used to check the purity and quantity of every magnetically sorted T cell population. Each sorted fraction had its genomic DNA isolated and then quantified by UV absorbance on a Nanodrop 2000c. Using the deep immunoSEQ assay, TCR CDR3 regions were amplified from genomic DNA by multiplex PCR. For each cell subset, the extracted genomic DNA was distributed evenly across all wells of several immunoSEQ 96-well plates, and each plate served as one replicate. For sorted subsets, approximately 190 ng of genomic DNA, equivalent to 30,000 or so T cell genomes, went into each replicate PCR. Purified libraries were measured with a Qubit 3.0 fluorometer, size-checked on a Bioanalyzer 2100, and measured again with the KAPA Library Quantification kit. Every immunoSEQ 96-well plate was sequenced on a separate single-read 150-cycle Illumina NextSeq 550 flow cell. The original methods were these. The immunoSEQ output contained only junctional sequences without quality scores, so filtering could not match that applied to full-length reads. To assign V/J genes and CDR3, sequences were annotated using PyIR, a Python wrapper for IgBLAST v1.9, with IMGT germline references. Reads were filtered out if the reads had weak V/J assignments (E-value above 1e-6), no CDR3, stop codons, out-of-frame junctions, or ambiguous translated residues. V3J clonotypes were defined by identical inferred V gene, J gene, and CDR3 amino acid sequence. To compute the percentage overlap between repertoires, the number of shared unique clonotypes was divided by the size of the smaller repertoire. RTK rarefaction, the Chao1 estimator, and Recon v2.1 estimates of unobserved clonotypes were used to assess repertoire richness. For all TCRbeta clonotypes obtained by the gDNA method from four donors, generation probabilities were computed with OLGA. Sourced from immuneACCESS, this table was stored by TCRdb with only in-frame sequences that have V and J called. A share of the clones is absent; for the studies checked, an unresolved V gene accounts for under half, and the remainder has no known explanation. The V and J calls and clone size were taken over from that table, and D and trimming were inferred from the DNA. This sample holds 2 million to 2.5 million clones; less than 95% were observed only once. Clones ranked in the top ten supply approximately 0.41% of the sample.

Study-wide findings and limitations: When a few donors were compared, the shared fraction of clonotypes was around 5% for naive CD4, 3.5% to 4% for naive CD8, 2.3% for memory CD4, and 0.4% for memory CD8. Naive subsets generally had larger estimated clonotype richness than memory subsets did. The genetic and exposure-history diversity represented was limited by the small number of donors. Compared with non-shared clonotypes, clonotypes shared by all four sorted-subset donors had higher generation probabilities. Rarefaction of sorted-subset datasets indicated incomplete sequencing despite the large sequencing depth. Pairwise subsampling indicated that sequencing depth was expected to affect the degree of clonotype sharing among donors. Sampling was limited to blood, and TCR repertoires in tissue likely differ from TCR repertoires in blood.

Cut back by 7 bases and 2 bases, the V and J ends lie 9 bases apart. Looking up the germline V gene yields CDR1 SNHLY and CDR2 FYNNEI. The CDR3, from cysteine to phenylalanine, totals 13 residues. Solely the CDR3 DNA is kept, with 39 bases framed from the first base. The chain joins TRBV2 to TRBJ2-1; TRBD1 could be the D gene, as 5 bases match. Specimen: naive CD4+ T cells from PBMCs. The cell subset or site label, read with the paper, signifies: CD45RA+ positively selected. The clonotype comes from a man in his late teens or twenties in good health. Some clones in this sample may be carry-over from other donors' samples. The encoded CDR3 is CASKTATYNEQFF. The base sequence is TGTGCCAGCAAGACAGCCACCTACAATGAGCAGTTCTTC. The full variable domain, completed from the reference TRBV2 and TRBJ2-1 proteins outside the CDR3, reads EPEVTQTPSHQVTQMGQEVILRCVPISNHLYFYWYRQILGQKVEFLVSFYNNEISEKSEIFDDQFSVERPDGSNFTLKIRSTKLEDSAMYFCASKTATYNEQFFGPGTRLTVL.